The present T cell receptor beta chain was sequenced within a study of T-cell memory formation after mild COVID-19. Overall study context: TCR clusters were mostly confined to one donor each.

Per the germline V gene, CDR1 is SEHNR and CDR2 is FQNEAQ (reference sequence). The CDR3 extends over 15 amino acids. V lost 5 bases and J lost 7; bases outside the gene matches: 9. Constant-segment-primed 5'RACE gave TCR alpha and TCR beta cDNA libraries with sample barcodes and UMIs. One entry per CDR3 protein results from TCRdb running MiXCR on the 5' RACE reads. The table shows some 440,000 distinct CDR3 sequences, with 20% to 25% occurring only once. Study-level findings and limits: Whereas later expanders leaned CD4+, clones contracting day 15 to 85 showed a balanced CD4/CD8 makeup. Those CD4+ clones that contracted were mainly in CM and EM (CD8+ ones in EMRA).

On this clonotype: Antigen specificity is unknown.

The clonotype originates from an adult woman who had mild COVID-19 (a few samples of this study predate the infection). Cell type and time point are not known. The chain is built from TRBV7-9 and TRBJ2-2, with TRBD1 matching 8 bases. Specimen: PBMCs or a T cell subset sorted from them (not recorded which). In DNA form, the CDR3 reads TGTGCCAGCAGCGGTCACAGGGGGGAAGACGGGGAGCTGTTTTTT. Amino acids: CASSGHRGEDGELFF.